This T cell receptor beta chain was recovered during a study of OX40 agonist ivuxolimab in advanced cancers. Worth noting for this clone: Its matching antigen is unknown.

Trimming removed 3 bases from V and 6 bases from J; junction bases left unmatched: 8. From germline, CDR1 is SGHTS and CDR2 YDEGEE. The CDR3 runs 14 residues. The table came from immunoSEQ multiplex PCR; TCRdb's copy has only in-frame clones and leaves some out. The sample consists of tens of thousands of clones, 82% of them appearing once. The study's findings and limits: Some patients who did not respond also had low normalized T-cell clonal expansion. Expanded clones tended on average to be more numerous among CD8+ T cells than CD4+.

This sequence was found in an adult with an advanced solid tumor such as melanoma, head and neck, liver or kidney cancer. The sample in question was CD4+ or CD8+ T cells sorted from blood, obtained in a trial of the OX40 agonist ivuxolimab. This chain links TRBV5-8 with TRBJ1-2; 7 positions match TRBD1. In DNA form, the CDR3 reads TGTGCCAGCAGCTCCCTCAGGGGGACCGATGGCTACACCTTC. Encoded protein: CASSSLRGTDGYTF.